These T cell receptor beta chains were read from a single sample in a study of blood T cell repertoires in COVID-19. Data came from immunoSEQ multiplex PCR; TCRdb stores just in-frame clones and leaves some out. Among 60,000 or so clones listed, 85% to 90% were seen once. Sequenced: peripheral blood. These receptors all stem from a human donor with active COVID-19. The donor label of this sample is uncertain. CDR3s include the opening cysteine and the closing phenylalanine or tryptophan. The D gene is left open where the match is weak. Not all rows give a size; the values are once, few, many and, for expanded clones, a class.

clone_size: NA
j_call: TRBJ2-3
v_call: TRBV5-1
d_call: NA
cdr3_nt: TGCGCCAGCAGCTTGGTAGGTGGGGGGGCCGCAGATACGCAGTATTTT
cdr3_aa: CASSLVGGGAADTQYF

clone_size: NA
j_call: TRBJ1-3
v_call: TRBV10-3
d_call: NA
cdr3_nt: TGTGCCATCACCCCCCATGAGAGCTCTGGAAACACCATATATTTT
cdr3_aa: CAITPHESSGNTIYF

clone_size: NA
j_call: TRBJ1-2
v_call: TRBV7-2
d_call: TRBD1
cdr3_nt: TGTGCCAGCAGCTTAGCAGGGGGCGACTATGGCTACACCTTC
cdr3_aa: CASSLAGGDYGYTF

clone_size: NA
j_call: TRBJ2-3
v_call: TRBV10-1
d_call: TRBD1
cdr3_nt: TGCGCCAGCAGTATCACAACCTCCGGGACAGGGTTAACAGATACGCAGTATTTT
cdr3_aa: CASSITTSGTGLTDTQYF

clone_size: NA
j_call: TRBJ2-7
v_call: TRBV12-3/TRBV12-4
d_call: TRBD1
cdr3_nt: TGTGCCAGCAGTTTAGCTAGGGGGCGCGAGCAGTACTTC
cdr3_aa: CASSLARGREQYF

clone_size: NA
j_call: TRBJ2-1
v_call: TRBV7-8
d_call: TRBD1
cdr3_nt: TGTGCCAGCAGCTCTACAGGGGCTAATGAGCAGTTCTTC
cdr3_aa: CASSSTGANEQFF

clone_size: NA
j_call: TRBJ1-6
v_call: TRBV3-1/TRBV3-2
d_call: TRBD1
cdr3_nt: TGTGCCAGCAGCCAAGGGACAGGGGTCAATTCACCCCTCCACTTT
cdr3_aa: CASSQGTGVNSPLHF

clone_size: NA
j_call: TRBJ2-2
v_call: TRBV6-4
d_call: NA
cdr3_nt: TGTGCCAGCAGTGACTCCTTCTCCGGGGAGCTGTTTTTT
cdr3_aa: CASSDSFSGELFF

clone_size: NA
j_call: TRBJ2-7
v_call: TRBV7-9
d_call: TRBD1
cdr3_nt: TGTGCCAGCAGCCTACACGACAGGGACGCCTCCTACGAGCAGTACTTC
cdr3_aa: CASSLHDRDASYEQYF

clone_size: NA
j_call: TRBJ2-4
v_call: TRBV27
d_call: TRBD2
cdr3_nt: TGTGCCAGCAGAGCGGGAGGAGGAAACATTCAGTACTTC
cdr3_aa: CASRAGGGNIQYF

clone_size: NA
j_call: TRBJ1-5
v_call: TRBV6-4
d_call: NA
cdr3_nt: TGTGCCAGCAGTGACTCGGTGGCAAGTGGGTCTAGGAGCAATCAGCCCCAGCATTTT
cdr3_aa: CASSDSVASGSRSNQPQHF

clone_size: NA
j_call: TRBJ2-7
v_call: TRBV18
d_call: TRBD1
cdr3_nt: TGTGCCAGCTCACCATTTGGGACAGGGGGCCTCGAGCAGTACTTC
cdr3_aa: CASSPFGTGGLEQYF

clone_size: NA
j_call: TRBJ2-1
v_call: TRBV6-5
d_call: NA
cdr3_nt: TGTGCCAGCAGTTACTCTCACACACACAATGAGCAGTTCTTC
cdr3_aa: CASSYSHTHNEQFF

clone_size: NA
j_call: TRBJ1-5
v_call: TRBV3-1/TRBV3-2
d_call: NA
cdr3_nt: TGTGCCAGCGGGGGGTTGGGCAATCAGCCCCAGCATTTT
cdr3_aa: CASGGLGNQPQHF

clone_size: few
j_call: TRBJ2-7
v_call: TRBV6-2/TRBV6-3
d_call: TRBD1
cdr3_nt: TGTGCCAGCAGTGCGTTCGGGACAGCCCTGGGGTACGAGCAGTACTTC
cdr3_aa: CASSAFGTALGYEQYF

clone_size: NA
j_call: TRBJ2-3
v_call: TRBV2
d_call: TRBD2
cdr3_nt: TGTGCCAGCAGTGACCCCCGGACACTAGCGGGGGACACAGATACGCAGTATTTT
cdr3_aa: CASSDPRTLAGDTDTQYF

clone_size: NA
j_call: TRBJ2-2
v_call: TRBV6-2/TRBV6-3
d_call: TRBD2
cdr3_nt: TGTGCCAGCAGCCCTATCGGGCTAGCGGGGGGGCCCCGGACCGGGGAGCTGTTTTTT
cdr3_aa: CASSPIGLAGGPRTGELFF

clone_size: once
j_call: TRBJ2-3
v_call: TRBV6-2/TRBV6-3
d_call: TRBD2
cdr3_nt: TGTGCCAGCAGTTACCCCGGGGGAGGGCCAGATACGCAGTATTTT
cdr3_aa: CASSYPGGGPDTQYF

clone_size: once
j_call: TRBJ1-3
v_call: TRBV10-1
d_call: NA
cdr3_nt: TGCGCCAGCAGTCCAGGGGCTGGAAACACCATATATTTT
cdr3_aa: CASSPGAGNTIYF

clone_size: NA
j_call: TRBJ2-1
v_call: TRBV4-3
d_call: TRBD1
cdr3_nt: TGCGCCAGCAGCCAAGATGTACGACAGGGCGCCTACAATGAGCAGTTCTTC
cdr3_aa: CASSQDVRQGAYNEQFF

clone_size: NA
j_call: TRBJ2-1
v_call: TRBV7-2
d_call: TRBD2
cdr3_nt: TGTGCCAGCAGCTTTCCTACTAGCGGATCCAGGCACAATGAGCAGTTCTTC
cdr3_aa: CASSFPTSGSRHNEQFF

clone_size: once
j_call: TRBJ2-7
v_call: TRBV7-2
d_call: NA
cdr3_nt: TGTGCCAGCAGCTTAGGTGAAGCCAACTACGAGCAGTACTTC
cdr3_aa: CASSLGEANYEQYF

clone_size: NA
j_call: TRBJ1-1
v_call: TRBV6-2/TRBV6-3
d_call: TRBD1
cdr3_nt: TGTGCCAGCAGCCCGGAAATCGGACAGGGGCATGGTGAAGCTTTCTTT
cdr3_aa: CASSPEIGQGHGEAFF

clone_size: NA
j_call: TRBJ2-2
v_call: TRBV4-3
d_call: TRBD2
cdr3_nt: TGCGCCAGCAGCCTCGAACCCTTACGGGGGGGGAGAATCGGGGAGCTGTTTTTT
cdr3_aa: CASSLEPLRGGRIGELFF

clone_size: NA
j_call: TRBJ2-7
v_call: TRBV5-5
d_call: TRBD1
cdr3_nt: TGTGCCAGCAGCGTTGGACAGGGGGTAAGGGAGTACTTC
cdr3_aa: CASSVGQGVREYF

clone_size: NA
j_call: TRBJ1-6
v_call: TRBV5-4
d_call: NA
cdr3_nt: TGTGCCAGCAGCTCAGATTACAGTAATTCACCCCTCCACTTT
cdr3_aa: CASSSDYSNSPLHF

clone_size: NA
j_call: TRBJ1-5
v_call: TRBV19
d_call: NA
cdr3_nt: TGTGCCAGTAGTATTTTGGAGGATCAGCCCCAGCATTTT
cdr3_aa: CASSILEDQPQHF

clone_size: NA
j_call: TRBJ2-3
v_call: TRBV9
d_call: TRBD2
cdr3_nt: TGTGCCAGCAGCGTATTGGCTAGCGGGAGGATAGATACGCAGTATTTT
cdr3_aa: CASSVLASGRIDTQYF

clone_size: NA
j_call: TRBJ1-5
v_call: TRBV14
d_call: NA
cdr3_nt: TGTGCCAGCAGCCAACTCCCTCAGGGGAATAAGGGCAATCAGCCCCAGCATTTT
cdr3_aa: CASSQLPQGNKGNQPQHF

clone_size: NA
j_call: TRBJ2-7
v_call: TRBV4-1
d_call: TRBD2
cdr3_nt: TGCGCCAGCGGCTTGCTAGCGGGCTCCTACGAGCAGTACTTC
cdr3_aa: CASGLLAGSYEQYF

clone_size: NA
j_call: TRBJ2-3
v_call: TRBV24-1
d_call: TRBD2
cdr3_nt: TGTGCCACCAGTGATCCTACCCCTGGACTAGCGGGGGGGGCAGATACGCAGTATTTT
cdr3_aa: CATSDPTPGLAGGADTQYF

clone_size: NA
j_call: TRBJ2-2
v_call: TRBV27
d_call: TRBD1
cdr3_nt: TGTGCCAGCAGTTTAGTGACAGGGTTAGCGAACACCGGGGAGCTGTTTTTT
cdr3_aa: CASSLVTGLANTGELFF

clone_size: few
j_call: TRBJ2-7
v_call: TRBV10-3
d_call: NA
cdr3_nt: TGTGCCATCAGTGAGGGGGGGAGCTCCTACGAGCAGTACTTC
cdr3_aa: CAISEGGSSYEQYF

clone_size: NA
j_call: TRBJ2-6
v_call: TRBV4-1
d_call: TRBD1
cdr3_nt: TGCGCCAGCAGCCTTTGGACAGGGAGCCCTGGGGCCAACGTCCTGACTTTC
cdr3_aa: CASSLWTGSPGANVLTF

clone_size: once
j_call: TRBJ2-2
v_call: TRBV10-3
d_call: NA
cdr3_nt: TGTGCCATCAGTGAGTCCCGGAGAGACACCGGGGAGCTGTTTTTT
cdr3_aa: CAISESRRDTGELFF

clone_size: NA
j_call: TRBJ2-5
v_call: TRBV7-9
d_call: NA
cdr3_nt: TGTGCCAGCAGCTTAGTGTTAGCGGATCAAGAGACCCAGTACTTC
cdr3_aa: CASSLVLADQETQYF

clone_size: NA
j_call: TRBJ1-3
v_call: TRBV28
d_call: NA
cdr3_nt: TGTGCCAGCAGACAGGCAGTAAACACCATATATTTT
cdr3_aa: CASRQAVNTIYF